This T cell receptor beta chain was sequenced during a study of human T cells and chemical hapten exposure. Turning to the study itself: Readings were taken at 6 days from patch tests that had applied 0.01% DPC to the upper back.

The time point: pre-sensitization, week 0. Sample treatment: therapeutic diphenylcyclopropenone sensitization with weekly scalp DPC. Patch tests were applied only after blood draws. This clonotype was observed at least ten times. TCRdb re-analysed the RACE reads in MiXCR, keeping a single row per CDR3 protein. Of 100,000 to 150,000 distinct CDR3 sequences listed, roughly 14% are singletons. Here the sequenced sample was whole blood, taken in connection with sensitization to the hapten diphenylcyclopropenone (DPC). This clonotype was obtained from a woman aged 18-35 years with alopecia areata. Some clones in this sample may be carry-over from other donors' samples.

The chain's CDR3 is CASSESNTEAFF. In nucleotides, the CDR3 is TGTGCCAGCAGTGAATCGAACACTGAAGCTTTCTTT. The chain recombines TRBV25-1 with TRBJ1-1; D gene uncertain. The germline V gene encodes CDR1 MGHDK and CDR2 SYGVNS. V lost 1 base and J lost 1, with 1 base in between. The length of the CDR3 is 12 residues.